These T cell receptor beta chains were read from a single sample in a study of prognosis after radiotherapy for stage I lung cancer. TCRdb ran MiXCR on the multiplex PCR reads and lists one entry per CDR3 protein. The sample has around 29,000 distinct CDR3 sequences, under 60% seen once. Material: PBMCs, obtained before or after stereotactic body radiation therapy (not recorded which). Source of these receptors: a donor over 45 with non-small cell lung cancer. CDR3s include the opening cysteine and the closing phenylalanine or tryptophan. A D gene is named only where the DNA matches it firmly. Rows give clone size only sometimes, using once, few, many, or a class for an expanded clone.

-	medium-sized	TRBV28	TRBJ1-1	CASRIRTEAFF	TGTGCCAGCAGGATCCGCACTGAAGCTTTCTTT
-	many	TRBV16	TRBJ1-5	CASSPGSRDQPQHF	TGTGCCAGCAGCCCCGGGTCTAGGGATCAGCCCCAGCATTTT
-	once	TRBV12-3/TRBV12-4	TRBJ2-1	CASSLCEGGGYNEQFF	TGTGCCAGCAGCCTATGTGAGGGAGGTGGCTACAATGAGCAGTTCTTC
-	medium-sized	TRBV10-3	TRBJ1-6	CAISESRTGVSSPLHF	TGTGCCATCAGTGAGAGCCGCACAGGAGTAAGTTCACCCCTCCACTTT
TRBD2	many	TRBV7-9	TRBJ2-5	CASSHPGGAEETQYF	TGTGCCAGCAGCCATCCGGGGGGAGCGGAAGAGACCCAGTACTTC
TRBD2	-	TRBV6-2/TRBV6-3	TRBJ2-7	CASSPRPVLANEQYF	TGTGCCAGCAGTCCGCGCCCTGTACTAGCGAACGAGCAGTACTTC
TRBD2	many	TRBV5-1	TRBJ2-3	CASSGTSGRRDTQYF	TGCGCCAGCAGCGGGACTAGCGGGAGAAGAGATACGCAGTATTTT
-	many	TRBV7-3	TRBJ2-3	CASSRAGTQYF	TGTGCCAGCAGTCGGGCCGGTACGCAGTATTTT
-	-	TRBV11-2	TRBJ2-5	CASSPGQGGHVQETQYF	TGTGCCAGCAGCCCCGGCCAGGGGGGCCATGTGCAAGAGACCCAGTACTTC
-	-	TRBV27	TRBJ2-1	CSSREQGSVNEQFF	TGTTCCAGCAGGGAGCAGGGGTCGGTCAATGAGCAGTTCTTC
TRBD2	many	TRBV6-1	TRBJ2-1	CASSEASGTGQFF	TGTGCCAGCAGTGAAGCTAGCGGGACGGGGCAGTTCTTC
TRBD1	-	TRBV27	TRBJ2-1	CASSSGQGMVNEQFF	TGTGCCAGCAGTTCGGGACAGGGGATGGTGAATGAGCAGTTCTTC
-	many	TRBV3-1	TRBJ1-2	CASSQVSNYGYTF	TGTGCCAGCAGCCAAGTATCAAACTATGGCTACACCTTC
-	-	TRBV6-1	TRBJ1-2	CASSEAPRDGSGYTF	TGTGCCAGCAGTGAAGCGCCCAGGGACGGCTCAGGCTACACCTTC
TRBD2	medium-sized	TRBV5-1	TRBJ2-3	CASSQTSGGTDTQYF	TGCGCCAGCAGCCAGACTAGCGGGGGCACAGATACGCAGTATTTT
TRBD1	many	TRBV6-1	TRBJ1-1	CASSEAWTGPMNTEAFF	TGTGCCAGCAGTGAAGCTTGGACAGGGCCTATGAACACTGAAGCTTTCTTT
-	many	TRBV7-3	TRBJ1-2	CASSQRGGTGGYTF	TGTGCCAGCAGCCAAAGAGGGGGAACGGGGGGCTACACCTTC